The text below deals with one TCR beta chain. Its antigen is as yet unknown. The data derive from a study of siplizumab effects on memory and regulatory T cells. Study results and caveats: Roughly 80-97% of dividing CD4+ or CD8+ clones were without an attributable naive or memory phenotype. Tracing alloreactive clones into unstimulated subsets worked for only a minor fraction of them. The study found that mappable alloreactive CD4+ clones averaged around 69% Treg-derived with siplizumab and more than 25% in controls. Apparently more diverse than memory cells, naive T cells also seemed major alloresponse contributors.

Sequencing used immunoSEQ multiplex PCR; TCRdb keeps in-frame clones, though not all of them. This sample carries about 94,000 clones, around 94% of them seen once, and the ten largest clones take around 0.3%. The CDR3 runs 14 residues. Trimming removed 8 bases from V and 5 bases from J; junction bases left unmatched: 7. The V gene's germline CDR1 is SNHLY and CDR2 FYNNEI. This chain joins TRBV2 and TRBJ2-2; 8 nucleotides align to TRBD1. The sequenced material came from non-Treg CD4+ T cells sorted from blood. This TCR was sampled from a human donor in good health. CDR3 in DNA: TGTGCCAGCGGGAGACAGGGGCGGACCGGGGAGCTGTTTTTT. Encoded protein: CASGRQGRTGELFF.